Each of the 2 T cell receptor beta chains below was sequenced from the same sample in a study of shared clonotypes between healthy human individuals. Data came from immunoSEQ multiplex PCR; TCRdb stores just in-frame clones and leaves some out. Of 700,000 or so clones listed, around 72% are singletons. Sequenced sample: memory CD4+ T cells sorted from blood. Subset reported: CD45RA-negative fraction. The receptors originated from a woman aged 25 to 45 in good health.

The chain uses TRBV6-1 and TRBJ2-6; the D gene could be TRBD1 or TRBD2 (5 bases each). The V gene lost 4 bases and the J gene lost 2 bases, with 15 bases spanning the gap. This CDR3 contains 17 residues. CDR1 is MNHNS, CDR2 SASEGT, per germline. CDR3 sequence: CASSVGGSRAGANVLTF. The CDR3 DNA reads TGTGCCAGCAGTGTTGGGGGATCTAGGGCTGGGGCCAACGTCCTGACTTTC.

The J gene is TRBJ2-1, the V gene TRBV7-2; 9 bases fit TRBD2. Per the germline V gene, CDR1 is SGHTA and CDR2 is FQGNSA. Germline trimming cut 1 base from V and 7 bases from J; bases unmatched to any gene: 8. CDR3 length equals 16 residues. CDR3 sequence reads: CASSLDTLAGWNEQFF. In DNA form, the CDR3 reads TGTGCCAGCAGCTTAGATACCCTAGCGGGATGGAATGAGCAGTTCTTC.